A single T cell receptor (beta chain) is shown here with its context. The sample belongs to a study of blood T cell repertoires in COVID-19. This CDR3 comprises 13 residues. Per germline, CDR1 GTSNPN and CDR2 SVGIG (reference sequence). V dropped 8 bases and J dropped 0 bases, with 11 bases sitting between them. Only in-frame clones appear in the TCRdb table, and some are missing; sequencing was by immunoSEQ multiplex PCR. The table includes more than 200,000 clones, around 82% detected once. The chain employs TRBV30 and TRBJ2-1; D uncertain. The receptor's source is a woman aged 40 to 49 with active or convalescent COVID-19. Sequencing was performed on peripheral blood. Written as DNA, the CDR3 is TGTGCCGGAGCGCGGAGCTCCTACAATGAGCAGTTCTTC. This gives the protein CAGARSSYNEQFF.